This is a list of T cell receptor beta chains from one sample in a study of cytomegalovirus exposure and HLA in healthy donors. The repertoire was sequenced with immunoSEQ multiplex PCR; TCRdb's copy has only in-frame clones and lacks some. The top ten hold around 1.5% of the sample, which has 150,000 to 200,000 clones, approximately 77% seen once. Sequences were obtained from PBMCs. These receptors were collected from a male donor in good health and CMV-seronegative. Each CDR3 is given without its conserved first and last residue. Fields, in order: D gene, J gene, clone size, V gene, CDR3 protein. A D gene is named only where the DNA matches it firmly. The listing skips clone size in some rows; elsewhere it reads once, few, many or a size class.

d_gene: -
j_gene: TRBJ1-1
abundance: -
v_gene: TRBV5-1
CDR3aa: ASSVARQANTEAF

d_gene: TRBD2
j_gene: TRBJ2-7
abundance: -
v_gene: TRBV5-1
CDR3aa: ASSLGLAGANYEQY

d_gene: TRBD2
j_gene: TRBJ2-6
abundance: -
v_gene: TRBV14
CDR3aa: ASSLIPGLAGSSGANVLT

d_gene: TRBD1
j_gene: TRBJ2-1
abundance: -
v_gene: TRBV9
CDR3aa: ASSETGDSRFNEQF

d_gene: -
j_gene: TRBJ2-1
abundance: -
v_gene: TRBV11-2
CDR3aa: ASSLGTGEAF

d_gene: -
j_gene: TRBJ1-6
abundance: -
v_gene: TRBV27
CDR3aa: ASKGHRGGFGSPLH

d_gene: -
j_gene: TRBJ2-5
abundance: once
v_gene: TRBV20-1
CDR3aa: SGSLKTQY

d_gene: TRBD2
j_gene: TRBJ2-1
abundance: -
v_gene: TRBV13
CDR3aa: ASTFLSGGNNEQL

d_gene: -
j_gene: TRBJ2-7
abundance: -
v_gene: TRBV7-3
CDR3aa: ASSPTGLAAEQY

d_gene: -
j_gene: TRBJ2-4
abundance: -
v_gene: TRBV27
CDR3aa: ASSFPGRTYKNIQY

d_gene: -
j_gene: TRBJ2-7
abundance: -
v_gene: TRBV15
CDR3aa: ATSRATGIYEQY

d_gene: -
j_gene: TRBJ1-2
abundance: -
v_gene: TRBV10-3
CDR3aa: AISQGTTNYGYT

d_gene: -
j_gene: TRBJ2-7
abundance: -
v_gene: TRBV18
CDR3aa: ASSPPNFYEQY

d_gene: -
j_gene: TRBJ1-1
abundance: -
v_gene: TRBV28
CDR3aa: ASSLGGGTEAF

d_gene: -
j_gene: TRBJ1-6
abundance: -
v_gene: TRBV6-1
CDR3aa: ASSPEGDFRSPLH

d_gene: TRBD1
j_gene: TRBJ2-5
abundance: -
v_gene: TRBV5-1
CDR3aa: ASSLVEGALETQY

d_gene: -
j_gene: TRBJ2-3
abundance: -
v_gene: TRBV18
CDR3aa: ASSGGTPSPADTQY

d_gene: -
j_gene: TRBJ2-7
abundance: -
v_gene: TRBV4-3
CDR3aa: ASSQEWRGYEQY

d_gene: -
j_gene: TRBJ1-5
abundance: -
v_gene: TRBV28
CDR3aa: ASSLLRGSNQPQH

d_gene: TRBD2
j_gene: TRBJ2-1
abundance: -
v_gene: TRBV5-6
CDR3aa: ASSLALTSGRDEQF

d_gene: -
j_gene: TRBJ1-2
abundance: -
v_gene: TRBV15
CDR3aa: ATSRDYSSNYGYT

d_gene: -
j_gene: TRBJ2-1
abundance: once
v_gene: TRBV7-3
CDR3aa: ASSPAVYGEQF

d_gene: -
j_gene: TRBJ2-1
abundance: -
v_gene: TRBV6-1
CDR3aa: ASSEEAEGYNEQF

d_gene: -
j_gene: TRBJ2-2
abundance: -
v_gene: TRBV2
CDR3aa: ASSQQGLKNTGELF

d_gene: -
j_gene: TRBJ2-5
abundance: once
v_gene: TRBV10-1
CDR3aa: ASSATSQETQY

d_gene: -
j_gene: TRBJ2-1
abundance: few
v_gene: TRBV11-1
CDR3aa: ASSSTYNEQF

d_gene: TRBD2
j_gene: TRBJ2-5
abundance: -
v_gene: TRBV7-9
CDR3aa: ASSRRGEETQY

d_gene: -
j_gene: TRBJ1-6
abundance: -
v_gene: TRBV30
CDR3aa: AWSSTYNSPLH

d_gene: TRBD2
j_gene: TRBJ2-3
abundance: -
v_gene: TRBV5-1
CDR3aa: ASSLRASGGGSDTQY

d_gene: TRBD2
j_gene: TRBJ2-3
abundance: few
v_gene: TRBV6-1
CDR3aa: ASRLADTDTQY

d_gene: TRBD2
j_gene: TRBJ2-7
abundance: -
v_gene: TRBV5-1
CDR3aa: ASSLGGRGPYEQY

d_gene: -
j_gene: TRBJ2-7
abundance: -
v_gene: TRBV19
CDR3aa: ASSHLTAREQY

d_gene: -
j_gene: TRBJ2-5
abundance: -
v_gene: TRBV20-1
CDR3aa: SAATPGSQY

d_gene: -
j_gene: TRBJ2-3
abundance: -
v_gene: TRBV9
CDR3aa: ASSVREGTFTDTQY